This T cell receptor (beta chain) was obtained from a study of shared clonotypes between healthy human individuals. Subsets obtained from CD4+ cells comprised CD45RA+ naive and CD45RA-negative memory cells. The protocol was immunoSEQ multiplex PCR, while the TCRdb copy is restricted to in-frame clones and leaves out a portion. The data contain about 1 million clones, approximately 76% of them singletons. This sequence originates from a man aged 18 to 29 in good health. Specimen: memory CD4+ T cells sorted from blood. Subset given: CD45RA-negative fraction.

In DNA form, the CDR3 reads TGTGCCAGTAGCTCCTCGGGGACAGTCTATTCCGGAAACACCATATATTTT. Its translation is CASSSSGTVYSGNTIYF. V is TRBV19 and J is TRBJ1-3, with 7 bases aligning to TRBD1. Unmatched junction bases numbered 15, after V lost 6 bases and J lost 4 bases. The CDR3 is 17 residues long. Germline V gene data show CDR1 as LNHDA and CDR2 as SQIVND (reference sequence).